Listed here is a single T cell receptor (beta chain). The source of the sample is a study of chemoradiotherapy in HPV16-positive cancers. CDR1 is SGHTA, CDR2 FQGNSA, per germline. Germline trimming cut 2 bases from V and 0 bases from J; bases unmatched to any gene: 3. The CDR3 is 16 residues long. TCRdb's table, derived via immunoSEQ multiplex PCR, lists solely in-frame clones and lacks some. In the table there are around 15,000 clones, 60% to 80% of which are singletons. The receptor was isolated from a human donor with HPV-associated anogenital cancer. Sampling was done from a patient who underwent chemoradiotherapy. The chain links TRBV7-2 to TRBJ2-1, with 8 bases aligning to TRBD1. The CDR3 loop is CASSLQGALSYNEQFF. CDR3 DNA sequence: TGTGCCAGCAGCTTACAGGGGGCCCTCTCCTACAATGAGCAGTTCTTC. The full variable domain, rest sourced from reference TRBV7-2 and TRBJ2-1, is GAGVSQSPSNKVTEKGKDVELRCDPISGHTALYWYRQSLGQGLEFLIYFQGNSAPDKSGLPSDRFSAERTGGSVSTLTIQRTQQEDSAVYLCASSLQGALSYNEQFFGPGTRLTVL.